This TCR beta chain was retrieved from a study of blood T cell repertoires in COVID-19. Study-wide background: Specimens from acute and convalescent COVID-19 originated in the United States, Italy and Spain. PBMCs, B-cell-depleted T cells, or T cells were the source of the cDNA or gDNA that made up the material.

The CDR3 totals 13 residues. CDR1 is SNHLY, CDR2 FYNNEI, per germline. Losses at the gene ends were 8 bases for V and 1 base for J; bases not matched to a gene: 4. Original handling: Reference gene primer amplification in the assay estimated nucleated cell counts. Only in-frame clones appear in the TCRdb table, and some are missing; sequencing was by immunoSEQ multiplex PCR. The V and J calls and clone size were taken over from that table, and D and trimming were inferred from the DNA. This table holds nearly 35,000 clones, approximately 86% found once. The clonotype comes from a man between 65 and 85 years old with acute or convalescent COVID-19. The chain is built from TRBV2 and TRBJ1-1; 7 nucleotides line up with TRBD1. Sample: peripheral blood. CDR3 nucleotide sequence: TGTGCCAGCGGAGCAGGGGGGAACACTGAAGCTTTCTTT. As protein: CASGAGGNTEAFF.